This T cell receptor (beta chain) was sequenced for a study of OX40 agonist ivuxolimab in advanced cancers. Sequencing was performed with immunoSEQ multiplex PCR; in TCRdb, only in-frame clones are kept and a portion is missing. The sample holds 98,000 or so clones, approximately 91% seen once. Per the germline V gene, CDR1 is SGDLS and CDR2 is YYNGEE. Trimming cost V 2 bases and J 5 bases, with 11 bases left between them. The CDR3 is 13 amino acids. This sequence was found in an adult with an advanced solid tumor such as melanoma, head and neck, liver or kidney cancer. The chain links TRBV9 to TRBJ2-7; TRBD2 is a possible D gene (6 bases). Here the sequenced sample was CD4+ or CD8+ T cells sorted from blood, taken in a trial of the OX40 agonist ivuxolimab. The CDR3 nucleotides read TGTGCCAGCAGCGTCGGACTAAAGGACGAGCAGTACTTC. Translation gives CASSVGLKDEQYF.